This is a list of T cell receptor beta chains from one sample in a study of T cells in Graves' hyperthyroidism and ophthalmopathy. TCRdb recomputed calls from the multiplex PCR reads with MiXCR, one row per CDR3 protein. The repertoire consists of about 280,000 distinct CDR3 sequences, with less than 30% occurring once and the leading ten covering around 28%. Sequenced material: blood. Receptors were obtained from a man aged 40-49 years with Graves' hyperthyroidism that later progressed to Graves' ophthalmopathy. Each CDR3 is given with its conserved first and last residue. The D gene is left open where the match is weak. Size is omitted from some rows. Given values are once, few, many or a class for expanded clones.

v_gene	j_gene	abundance	d_gene	CDR3aa	CDR3nt
TRBV28	TRBJ1-2	.	.	CASSLAGTGYTF	TGTGCCAGCAGTTTAGCAGGGACGGGCTACACCTTC
TRBV28	TRBJ1-2	many	.	CASNTGSYGYTF	TGTGCCAGCAATACAGGGTCCTATGGCTACACCTTC
TRBV10-3	TRBJ2-5	many	.	CAISESLTNQETQYF	TGTGCCATCAGTGAGTCGTTAACTAACCAAGAGACCCAGTACTTC
TRBV10-1	TRBJ1-2	many	.	CASSEQHNYGYTF	TGCGCCAGCAGTGAACAGCATAACTATGGCTACACCTTC
TRBV12-3/TRBV12-4	TRBJ2-5	many	TRBD1	CASSATGGKETQYF	TGTGCCAGCAGTGCCACAGGGGGGAAAGAGACCCAGTACTTC
TRBV20-1	TRBJ1-2	.	.	CSASRQPANYGYTF	TGCAGTGCTAGTAGGCAGCCAGCTAACTATGGCTACACCTTC
TRBV29-1	TRBJ2-2	many	TRBD2	CSVEMSVTSPGELFF	TGCAGCGTTGAAATGTCGGTGACTAGCCCCGGGGAGCTGTTTTTT
TRBV6-1	TRBJ2-2	.	.	CASSVSGNTGELFF	TGTGCCAGCAGCGTGTCAGGGAACACCGGGGAGCTGTTTTTT
TRBV6-2/TRBV6-3	TRBJ1-5	many	.	CASSYPGDQPQHF	TGTGCCAGCAGTTACCCAGGAGATCAGCCCCAGCATTTT
TRBV12-3/TRBV12-4	TRBJ1-1	.	.	CASSFDLTSAFF	TGTGCCAGCAGTTTTGACCTCACCTCCGCTTTCTTT
TRBV24-1	TRBJ1-5	many	TRBD1	CATSDPGTANQPQHF	TGTGCCACCAGTGATCCCGGGACAGCTAATCAGCCCCAGCATTTT
TRBV7-2	TRBJ2-7	.	.	CASSLAGGYYEQYF	TGTGCCAGCAGCTTAGCCGGAGGTTACTACGAGCAGTACTTC
TRBV11-2	TRBJ1-2	many	.	CASSLVAGPHYGYTF	TGTGCCAGCAGCTTAGTGGCAGGGCCCCACTATGGCTACACCTTC
TRBV6-5	TRBJ1-1	.	TRBD1	CASSYRTGESFFSEAFF	TGTGCCAGCAGTTACCGGACAGGGGAATCTTTCTTTAGCGAAGCTTTCTTT
TRBV19	TRBJ2-2	many	.	CASVSAGTEDTGELFF	TGTGCCAGTGTGAGTGCCGGGACGGAGGACACCGGGGAGCTGTTTTTT
TRBV14	TRBJ1-2	many	TRBD1	CASSQPGTGIRGYTF	TGTGCCAGCAGCCAACCAGGGACAGGGATAAGAGGCTACACCTTC
TRBV12-3/TRBV12-4	TRBJ2-5	many	.	CASSFGQTQYF	TGTGCCAGCAGTTTTGGTCAGACCCAGTACTTC
TRBV6-5	TRBJ1-5	.	.	CASSYDWNKAQHF	TGTGCCAGCAGTTACGACTGGAATAAAGCCCAGCATTTT
TRBV30	TRBJ1-3	.	.	CACSQGSGNTIYF	TGTGCCTGCAGTCAGGGGTCTGGAAACACCATATATTTT
TRBV29-1	TRBJ2-2	many	.	CSATGRSGTGELFF	TGCAGCGCTACGGGACGGTCCGGGACCGGGGAGCTGTTTTTT
TRBV4-2	TRBJ1-5	many	.	CASSQERDSNQPQHF	TGTGCCAGCAGCCAAGAGAGGGATAGCAATCAGCCCCAGCATTTT
TRBV6-1	TRBJ1-1	once	.	CASSEFVGVGATEAFF	TGTGCCAGCAGTGAATTCGTGGGGGTCGGGGCCACTGAAGCTTTCTTT
TRBV7-9	TRBJ2-5	once	TRBD1	CASNNRGEYQETQYF	TGTGCCAGCAACAACAGGGGGGAGTACCAAGAGACCCAGTACTTC
TRBV6-2/TRBV6-3	TRBJ1-5	.	.	CASNRGPNQPQHF	TGTGCCAGCAACCGGGGCCCAAATCAGCCCCAGCATTTT
TRBV18	TRBJ2-7	many	.	CASSPYEMSYEQYF	TGTGCCAGCTCACCGTACGAGATGTCCTACGAGCAGTACTTC
TRBV20-1	TRBJ1-2	.	TRBD1	CSARDGPPIRGRYGYTF	TGCAGTGCTAGAGATGGGCCGCCGATCAGGGGGCGATATGGCTACACCTTC
TRBV12-5	TRBJ2-5	many	TRBD2	CASGPGATSGPRETQYF	TGTGCTAGTGGCCCAGGGGCCACTAGCGGACCCCGGGAGACCCAGTACTTC
TRBV7-3	TRBJ2-7	.	.	CASSLAASSYEQYF	TGTGCCAGCAGCTTGGCAGCCTCGTCCTACGAGCAGTACTTC
TRBV9	TRBJ2-5	.	.	CASSPTTSTETQYF	TGTGCCAGCAGCCCTACCACTAGCACGGAGACCCAGTACTTC
TRBV28	TRBJ2-7	.	.	CATSGQSPYEQYF	TGTGCCACCTCCGGACAGTCCCCTTACGAGCAGTACTTC
TRBV7-9	TRBJ1-1	many	.	CASSQDRFYF	TGTGCCAGCAGCCAAGACAGATTTTACTTT
TRBV12-3/TRBV12-4	TRBJ1-2	many	.	CASTGQYPHYGYTF	TGTGCCAGCACAGGACAGTACCCCCATTATGGCTACACCTTC
TRBV11-3	TRBJ1-1	many	.	CASSLARLGAEAFF	TGTGCCAGCAGCTTGGCACGCCTGGGGGCTGAAGCTTTCTTT
TRBV11-2	TRBJ1-1	many	.	CASSRPGLEAFF	TGTGCCAGCAGCCGCCCGGGATTGGAAGCTTTCTTT
TRBV12-3/TRBV12-4	TRBJ2-5	many	.	CASTRSGGNIQYF	TGTGCCAGCACCCGAAGTGGGGGGAATATCCAGTACTTC
TRBV20-1	TRBJ1-6	few	TRBD1	CSARDPTGAENSPLHF	TGCAGTGCTAGAGATCCAACAGGGGCAGAGAATTCACCCCTCCACTTT
TRBV11-3	TRBJ1-1	.	.	CASSAPRWSTEAFF	TGTGCCAGCAGCGCCCCGCGATGGAGCACTGAAGCTTTCTTT
TRBV19	TRBJ1-5	many	.	CASSISLSLSNQPQHF	TGTGCCAGTAGTATCTCCCTGTCATTAAGCAATCAGCCCCAGCATTTT
TRBV27	TRBJ2-5	many	TRBD1	CASSLATGGETQYF	TGTGCCAGCAGTTTGGCGACAGGGGGAGAGACCCAGTACTTC
TRBV6-1	TRBJ2-7	few	TRBD1	CASIYDRVTYEQYF	TGTGCCAGCATCTACGACAGGGTAACCTACGAGCAGTACTTC
TRBV12-3/TRBV12-4	TRBJ2-5	.	.	CASTLGRNQETQYF	TGTGCCAGCACCTTGGGACGCAACCAAGAGACCCAGTACTTC
TRBV6-2/TRBV6-3	TRBJ2-5	.	.	CASSWADLGETQYF	TGTGCCAGCAGTTGGGCGGACCTGGGGGAGACCCAGTACTTC
TRBV2	TRBJ1-1	many	.	CATTRERTEAFF	TGTGCCACCACAAGGGAACGCACTGAAGCTTTCTTT
TRBV12-5	TRBJ2-5	many	.	CASGFHGQETQYF	TGTGCTAGTGGTTTCCACGGCCAAGAGACCCAGTACTTC
TRBV28	TRBJ2-5	many	.	CASSDGTVKTQYF	TGTGCCAGCAGTGACGGGACGGTTAAGACCCAGTACTTC
TRBV29-1	TRBJ2-7	few	.	CSVEISYEQYF	TGCAGCGTTGAAATCTCCTACGAGCAGTACTTC